This T cell receptor beta chain stems from a study of blood T cells in healthy people across ages. Per the germline V gene, CDR1 is SGHRS and CDR2 is YFSETQ. CDR3 size: 14 residues. Using a J-beta primer mix together with a sample-barcoded 5' primer, a second PCR was run for roughly 6 to 12 cycles. TCRdb itself ran the 5' RACE reads through MiXCR, one entry per CDR3 protein. Of about 640,000 distinct CDR3 sequences in the sample, about 54% were seen once. Sequencing input: blood. This clonotype originated in a man aged 60 to 69 in good health. This chain joins TRBV5-1 and TRBJ2-4, with D possibly TRBD2 on 6 matching bases. Matching the DNA end better, TRBJ2-7 makes the J call doubtful. The CDR3 DNA reads TGCGCCAGCAGCTCTGGACCGGGACTTAACGAGCAGTACTTC. Amino acids: CASSSGPGLNEQYF.